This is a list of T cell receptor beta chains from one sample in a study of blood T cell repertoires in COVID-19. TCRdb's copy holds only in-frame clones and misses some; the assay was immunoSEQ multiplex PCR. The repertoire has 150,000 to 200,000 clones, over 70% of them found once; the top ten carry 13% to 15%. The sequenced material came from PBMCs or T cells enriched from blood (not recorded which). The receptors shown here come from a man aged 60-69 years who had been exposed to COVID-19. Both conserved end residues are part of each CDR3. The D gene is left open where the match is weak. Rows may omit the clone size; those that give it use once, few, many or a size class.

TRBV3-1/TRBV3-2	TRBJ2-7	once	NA	TGTGCCAGCAGCCAGGCCACAGGTAGGGGCCCGTTCGAGCAGTACTTC	CASSQATGRGPFEQYF
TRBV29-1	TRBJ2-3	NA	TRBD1	TGCAGCGTTGAGGGTGGGACAGCTGCAGATACGCAGTATTTT	CSVEGGTAADTQYF
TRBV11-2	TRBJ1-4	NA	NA	TGTGCCAGCAGCTTACATGACAGGGAAAAACTGTTTTTT	CASSLHDREKLFF
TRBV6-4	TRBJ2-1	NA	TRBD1	TGTGCCAGCAGTGAGGCGGCCGGGACAGGGGACAATGAGCAGTTCTTC	CASSEAAGTGDNEQFF
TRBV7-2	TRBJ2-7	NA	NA	TGTGCCAGCAGCATTAGTGGGGGGAACTACGAGCAGTACTTC	CASSISGGNYEQYF
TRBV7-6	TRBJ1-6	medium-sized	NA	TGTGCCAGCAGCCCCTCCCGGGTGGGGGGTTCACCCCTCCACTTT	CASSPSRVGGSPLHF
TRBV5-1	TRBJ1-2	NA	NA	TGCGCCAGCAGCTCCGTAAGGGGTTCGGGCTACACCTTC	CASSSVRGSGYTF
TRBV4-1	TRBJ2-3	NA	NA	TGCGCCAGCAGCCAATGGGGCCGGTACACAGATACGCAGTATTTT	CASSQWGRYTDTQYF
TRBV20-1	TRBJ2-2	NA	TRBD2	TGCAGTGCTAGTTCCGGACTAGCGGGAGAACACACCGGGGAGCTGTTTTTT	CSASSGLAGEHTGELFF
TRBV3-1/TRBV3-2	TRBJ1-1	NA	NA	TGTGCCAGCAGGAAGACAGGAATGAACACTGAAGCTTTCTTT	CASRKTGMNTEAFF
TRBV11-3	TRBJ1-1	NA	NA	TGTGCCAGCAGCTTAGAGTCAAGGGGCACTGAAGCTTTCTTT	CASSLESRGTEAFF
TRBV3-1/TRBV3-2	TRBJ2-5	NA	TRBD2	TGTGCCAGCAGCCAGAGCGGGAGGGCCCCGGAGACCCAGTACTTC	CASSQSGRAPETQYF
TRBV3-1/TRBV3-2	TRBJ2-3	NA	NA	TGTGCCAGCAGCCGGACAGAGAAGGTCACAGATACGCAGTATTTT	CASSRTEKVTDTQYF
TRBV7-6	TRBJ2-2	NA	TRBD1	TGTGCCAGCAGCTTACGGACAGGAAGCACCGGGGAGCTGTTTTTT	CASSLRTGSTGELFF
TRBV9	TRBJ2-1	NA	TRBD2	TGTGCCAGCAGCAAATTGACTAGCGGGAGACTGGGGGACAATGAGCAGTTCTTC	CASSKLTSGRLGDNEQFF
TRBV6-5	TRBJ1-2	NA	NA	TGTGCCAGCAGTCTCGCCTGGCAGATTAACTATGGCTACACCTTC	CASSLAWQINYGYTF
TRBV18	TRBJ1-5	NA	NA	TGTGCCAGCTCACCAGGCCAGGGGAACCAGCCCCAGCATTTT	CASSPGQGNQPQHF
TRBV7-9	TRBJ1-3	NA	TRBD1	TGTGCCAGCAGCTTCGGACAGGGCCCCGACTCTGGAAACACCATATATTTT	CASSFGQGPDSGNTIYF
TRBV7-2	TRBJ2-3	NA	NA	TGTGCCAGCAGCTTAGGCTCGCTAGCGTCGACGCGACAAGATACGCAGTATTTT	CASSLGSLASTRQDTQYF
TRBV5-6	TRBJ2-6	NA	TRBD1	TGTGCCAGCAGCCCCCTAGGGCAGGGGGTGCCCACGGCCAACGTCCTGACTTTC	CASSPLGQGVPTANVLTF
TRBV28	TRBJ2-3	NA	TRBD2	TGTGCCAGCAGTGTGACTAGCGGGAGCTCAGATACGCAGTATTTT	CASSVTSGSSDTQYF
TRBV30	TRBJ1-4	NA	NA	TGTGCCTGTAAGACAGTTGTTAATGAAAAACTGTTTTTT	CACKTVVNEKLFF
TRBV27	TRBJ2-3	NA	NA	TGTGCCAGCAGTTCCCCACTCGCCACAGATACGCAGTATTTT	CASSSPLATDTQYF